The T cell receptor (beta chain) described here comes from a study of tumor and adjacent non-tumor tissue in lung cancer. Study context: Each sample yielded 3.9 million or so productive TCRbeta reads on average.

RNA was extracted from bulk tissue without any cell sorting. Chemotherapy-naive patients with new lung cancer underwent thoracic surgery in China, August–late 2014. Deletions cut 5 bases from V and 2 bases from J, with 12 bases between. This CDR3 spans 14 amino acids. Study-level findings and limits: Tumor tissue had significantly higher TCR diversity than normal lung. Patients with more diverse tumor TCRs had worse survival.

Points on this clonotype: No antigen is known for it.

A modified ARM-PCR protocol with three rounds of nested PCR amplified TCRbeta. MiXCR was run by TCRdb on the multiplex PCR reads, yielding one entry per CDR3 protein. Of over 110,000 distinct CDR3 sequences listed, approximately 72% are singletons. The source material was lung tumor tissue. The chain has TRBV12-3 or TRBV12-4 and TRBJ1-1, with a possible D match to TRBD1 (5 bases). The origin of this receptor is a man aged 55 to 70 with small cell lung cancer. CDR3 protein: CASSAGTRNTEAFF. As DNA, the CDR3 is TGTGCCAGCAGTGCCGGGACGAGAAACACTGAAGCTTTCTTT.